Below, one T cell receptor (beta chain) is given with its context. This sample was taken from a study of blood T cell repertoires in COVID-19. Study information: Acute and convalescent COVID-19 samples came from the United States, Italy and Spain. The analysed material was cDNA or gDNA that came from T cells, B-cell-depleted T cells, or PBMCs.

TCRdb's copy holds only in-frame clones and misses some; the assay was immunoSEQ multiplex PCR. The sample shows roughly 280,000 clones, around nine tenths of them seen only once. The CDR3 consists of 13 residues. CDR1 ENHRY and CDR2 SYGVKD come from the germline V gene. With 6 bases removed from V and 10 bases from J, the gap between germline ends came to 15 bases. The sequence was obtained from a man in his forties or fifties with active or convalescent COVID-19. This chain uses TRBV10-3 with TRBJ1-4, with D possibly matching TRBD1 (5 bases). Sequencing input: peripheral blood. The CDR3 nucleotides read TGTGCCATCAGGGCCCAGGGTTTCGGAAAACTGTTTTTT. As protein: CAIRAQGFGKLFF.